These T cell receptor beta chains were read from a single sample in a study of T cell repertoires in cytomegalovirus infection. These receptors lack a known antigen. Each CDR3 protein is one row after TCRdb ran MiXCR on the reads. The sample gives roughly 70,000 distinct CDR3 sequences, approximately 22% of which show up once; about 72% is in the top ten. The material was CD8+ T cells from cultured PBMCs, obtained from culture after CMV antigen stimulation. These TCRs come from a human donor in good health (CMV status not recorded). Some clones in this sample may be carry-over from other donors' samples. CDR3s include the opening cysteine and the closing phenylalanine or tryptophan. The D gene is left open where the match is weak. The size entry is marked missing in some rows and otherwise reads once, few, many or a size class.

j_call d_call clone_size v_call cdr3_aa cdr3_nt
TRBJ1-1 NA NA TRBV9 CASSDRGGGPNTEAFF TGTGCCAGCAGCGATAGGGGGGGCGGCCCGAACACTGAAGCTTTCTTT
TRBJ1-2 NA NA TRBV6-1 CASSEAVPAGDGYTF TGTGCCAGCAGTGAAGCGGTACCGGCCGGGGATGGCTACACCTTC
TRBJ2-7 NA NA TRBV7-2 CASSSTFEQYF TGTGCCAGCAGCTCCACTTTTGAGCAGTACTTC
TRBJ2-7 NA NA TRBV6-5 CASRNRGGTYEQYF TGTGCCAGCAGAAACAGGGGCGGGACCTACGAGCAGTACTTC
TRBJ1-1 NA few TRBV27 CASISTGRTEAFF TGTGCCAGCATTTCAACAGGGCGGACTGAAGCTTTCTTT
TRBJ2-3 TRBD2 few TRBV7-2 CASSLRLRGGVDTQYF TGTGCCAGCAGCTTAAGGTTGCGGGGGGGTGTAGATACGCAGTATTTT
TRBJ2-7 NA few TRBV7-9 CASSLGAGVNEQYF TGTGCCAGCAGCTTAGGGGCAGGGGTGAACGAGCAGTACTTC
TRBJ2-1 NA few TRBV5-4 CASSQIGDEQFF TGTGCCAGCAGCCAAATCGGGGATGAGCAGTTCTTC
TRBJ2-7 TRBD2 NA TRBV13 CASSLGVTPGGEQYF TGTGCCAGCAGCTTAGGGGTCACGCCGGGAGGGGAGCAGTACTTC
TRBJ2-1 NA few TRBV28 CASSFTIMSYNEQFF TGTGCCAGCAGTTTTACTATTATGTCCTACAATGAGCAGTTCTTC
TRBJ2-7 NA few TRBV7-9 CASSAPGTRHTEQYF TGTGCCAGCAGCGCCCCCGGGACACGACACACCGAGCAGTACTTC
TRBJ1-2 TRBD1 few TRBV24-1 CATSDPRTGGYGYTF TGTGCCACCAGTGATCCCCGGACAGGGGGATATGGCTACACCTTC
TRBJ2-1 NA NA TRBV7-6 CASSSPGTTPYNEQFF TGTGCCAGCAGCTCACCCGGGACCACACCCTACAATGAGCAGTTCTTC
TRBJ2-7 TRBD1 few TRBV28 CASTLANNRGEQYF TGTGCCAGCACCCTAGCTAACAACAGGGGCGAGCAGTACTTC
TRBJ1-2 NA few TRBV28 CASSRGSIPPYYGYTF TGTGCCAGCAGTAGGGGTTCAATCCCACCCTACTATGGCTACACCTTC
TRBJ2-7 TRBD2 few TRBV7-2 CASMGWRGTSYEQYF TGTGCCAGCATGGGTTGGCGGGGGACCAGTTACGAGCAGTACTTC
TRBJ2-3 NA NA TRBV7-2 CASSPILGADYTDTQYF TGTGCCAGCAGTCCAATTTTAGGGGCGGACTACACAGATACGCAGTATTTT
TRBJ1-5 NA NA TRBV28 CASSQRLINQPQHF TGTGCCAGCAGCCAAAGACTGATCAATCAGCCCCAGCATTTT
TRBJ1-1 NA NA TRBV12-3/TRBV12-4 CASSFFRNTEAFF TGTGCCAGCAGTTTTTTCCGGAACACTGAAGCTTTCTTT
TRBJ1-5 NA NA TRBV4-1 CASSQAGVSNQPQHF TGCGCCAGCAGCCAAGCCGGGGTTAGCAATCAGCCCCAGCATTTT
TRBJ1-6 TRBD1 NA TRBV7-8 CASSPIAGQGFSPLHF TGTGCCAGCAGCCCGATAGCAGGACAGGGGTTTTCACCCCTCCACTTT
TRBJ2-1 TRBD2 many TRBV6-2/TRBV6-3 CASSSETSGGHEQFF TGTGCCAGCAGTTCAGAGACTAGCGGGGGACATGAGCAGTTCTTC
TRBJ2-1 NA NA TRBV9 CASSPFDSYNEQFF TGTGCCAGCAGCCCCTTTGACTCCTACAATGAGCAGTTCTTC
TRBJ2-3 NA NA TRBV7-9 CASSLPEGDADTQYF TGTGCCAGCAGCCTACCGGAGGGGGACGCAGATACGCAGTATTTT
TRBJ1-1 NA NA TRBV6-2/TRBV6-3 CASSHPVFYRVRTEAFF TGTGCCAGCAGTCATCCGGTGTTTTACAGGGTAAGGACTGAAGCTTTCTTT
TRBJ1-5 TRBD1 few TRBV6-6 CASSYTPGTGGGNQPQHF TGTGCCAGCAGTTACACCCCCGGGACAGGGGGTGGCAATCAGCCCCAGCATTTT
TRBJ2-3 NA NA TRBV28 CASRLIGGGDITDTQYF TGTGCCAGCAGATTAATAGGAGGCGGGGATATCACAGATACGCAGTATTTT
TRBJ2-3 TRBD2 NA TRBV6-5 CASSYGGAGGPLDTQYF TGTGCCAGCAGTTACGGCGGAGCGGGGGGGCCTTTAGATACGCAGTATTTT
TRBJ1-6 NA NA TRBV6-5 CASSYSVDSYNSPLHF TGTGCCAGCAGTTACTCGGTAGACTCCTATAATTCACCCCTCCACTTT
TRBJ2-3 NA NA TRBV7-2 CASSSDRRAQYF TGTGCCAGCAGTTCGGACAGACGCGCGCAGTATTTT
TRBJ2-2 TRBD2 NA TRBV12-3/TRBV12-4 CASSPGTSWSGELFF TGTGCCAGCAGTCCCGGGACTAGTTGGTCCGGGGAGCTGTTTTTT
TRBJ1-1 NA NA TRBV10-1 CASSDGEENTEAFF TGCGCCAGCAGTGACGGGGAGGAGAACACTGAAGCTTTCTTT
TRBJ1-5 NA many TRBV7-2 CASSPSGGNQPQHF TGTGCCAGCAGCCCATCAGGTGGAAATCAGCCCCAGCATTTT
TRBJ1-1 TRBD1 NA TRBV12-3/TRBV12-4 CASSLNDRGEAFF TGTGCCAGCAGTCTGAATGACAGGGGTGAAGCTTTCTTT
TRBJ1-5 NA NA TRBV6-1 CASSEFFGTSLSANQPQHF TGTGCCAGCAGTGAATTTTTTGGGACAAGCCTTTCCGCCAATCAGCCCCAGCATTTT
TRBJ2-2 NA few TRBV6-2/TRBV6-3 CASSESNTGELFF TGTGCCAGCAGTGAGTCGAACACCGGGGAGCTGTTTTTT
TRBJ2-1 NA NA TRBV4-3 CASSQDAAGILDEQFF TGCGCCAGCAGCCAAGATGCGGCAGGGATCTTAGATGAGCAGTTCTTC
TRBJ2-7 NA few TRBV11-1 CASSARDADYEQYF TGTGCCAGCAGTGCCCGGGACGCGGACTACGAGCAGTACTTC
TRBJ2-2 TRBD1 NA TRBV27 CASSRTGELVFGELFF TGTGCCAGCAGTCGTACAGGGGAGTTGGTATTCGGGGAGCTGTTTTTT
TRBJ1-1 TRBD1 few TRBV10-3 CAISESRGQDTEAFF TGTGCCATCAGTGAGTCTCGGGGACAGGACACTGAAGCTTTCTTT
TRBJ1-1 NA NA TRBV7-6 CASSSPSTGRNTEAFF TGTGCCAGCAGCTCCCCCAGCACGGGTAGGAACACTGAAGCTTTCTTT
TRBJ1-1 NA few TRBV7-2 CASSLRGTTEAFF TGTGCCAGCAGCTTGAGGGGGACCACTGAAGCTTTCTTT
TRBJ2-3 NA few TRBV7-2 CASSSGLQRITDTQYF TGTGCCAGCAGCTCCGGACTCCAGCGGATCACAGATACGCAGTATTTT
TRBJ2-1 TRBD2 NA TRBV7-4 CASSSELAGMGFRNEQFF TGTGCCAGCAGCTCTGAACTAGCGGGGATGGGTTTTAGGAATGAGCAGTTCTTC
TRBJ2-2 TRBD1 NA TRBV6-2/TRBV6-3 CASSLTGAPTGELFF TGTGCCAGCAGCTTGACAGGGGCGCCCACCGGGGAGCTGTTTTTT
TRBJ1-1 NA NA TRBV15 CATSSTGAEAFF TGTGCCACCAGCTCGACAGGTGCTGAAGCTTTCTTT
TRBJ1-2 NA few TRBV27 CASSLSSRYGYTF TGTGCCAGCAGTTTATCGTCGAGATATGGCTACACCTTC
TRBJ2-3 NA NA TRBV7-6 CASSLSDFRGLTSTDTQYF TGTGCCAGCAGCTTATCCGACTTTCGAGGGCTCACTAGCACAGATACGCAGTATTTT
TRBJ2-1 TRBD1 NA TRBV2 CASSEGQGNEQFF TGTGCCAGCAGTGAGGGACAGGGGAATGAGCAGTTCTTC
TRBJ1-2 NA NA TRBV12-3/TRBV12-4 CASSFLSGYTF TGTGCCAGCAGTTTTTTGAGTGGCTACACCTTC